This entry describes one T cell receptor beta chain. The data were taken from a study of blood T cell repertoires in COVID-19. Study summary: From T cells, B-cell-depleted T cells, or PBMCs came the material, which was cDNA or gDNA.

Enrollment of patients from Seattle took place during active infection, with longitudinal follow-up. In the original analysis: It was from reference gene primer amplification that nucleated cell counts were estimated. Some clones are missing from TCRdb's copy, which holds only in-frame ones; the method was immunoSEQ multiplex PCR. V and J calls plus clone size are reproduced from that table; the DNA served to infer D and trimming. The sample comprises 200,000 to 250,000 clones, 86% of which are singletons, and roughly 10% rests with the top ten. V lost 0 bases to trimming and J lost 4 bases; unmatched junction nucleotides: 12. Germline V CDR1 and CDR2: LNHNV, YYDKDF (reference sequence). The CDR3 consists of 17 residues.

The source material was peripheral blood. V usage is TRBV15 and J usage is TRBJ2-7; TRBD2 agrees at 7 bases. This clonotype originated in a woman between 50 and 59 years old with COVID-19, enrolled during active disease. Here the CDR3 DNA reads TGTGCCACCAGCAGAGAGGGGGGGTCTTACCGACGGTACGAGCAGTACTTC. As protein: CATSREGGSYRRYEQYF.